This T cell receptor beta chain was identified in a study of CD8+CD57+ T cells in acquired aplastic anemia. Study in general: CD4+ and CD8+ cells, once sorted, gave DNA averaging around 3.2 ug.

This CDR3 region has 15 residues. The junction had 4 bases not matched to a gene; V was cut back by 5 bases and J by 3 bases. The germline V gene encodes CDR1 SEHNR and CDR2 FQNEAQ (reference sequence). Genomic DNA, serving as template, underwent TCR beta VDJ and CDR3 profiling. TCRdb independently ran MiXCR on the reads; one entry per CDR3 protein. The sample holds 150,000 to 200,000 distinct CDR3 sequences, 65% to 75% seen once. Those patients picked for sequencing had displayed CD8+CD57+ cell expansion on flow cytometry. Patients, without exception, had severe acquired aplastic anemia. Material: sorted CD4+, CD8+, or CD8+CD57+ T cells (not recorded which) from PBMCs. V usage is TRBV7-9 and J usage is TRBJ2-1; TRBD2 aligns across 10 bases. This TCR came from a human donor with aplastic anemia. CDR3 amino acids: CASSIGTSVYNEQFF. The CDR3 bases are TGTGCCAGCAGCATCGGGACTAGCGTCTACAATGAGCAGTTCTTC. The full variable domain, in which reference TRBV7-9 and TRBJ2-1 provide the parts outside the CDR3, is DTGVSQNPRHKITKRGQNVTFRCDPISEHNRLYWYRQTLGQGPEFLTYFQNEAQLEKSRLLSDRFSAERPKGSFSTLEIQRTEQGDSAMYLCASSIGTSVYNEQFFGPGTRLTVL.